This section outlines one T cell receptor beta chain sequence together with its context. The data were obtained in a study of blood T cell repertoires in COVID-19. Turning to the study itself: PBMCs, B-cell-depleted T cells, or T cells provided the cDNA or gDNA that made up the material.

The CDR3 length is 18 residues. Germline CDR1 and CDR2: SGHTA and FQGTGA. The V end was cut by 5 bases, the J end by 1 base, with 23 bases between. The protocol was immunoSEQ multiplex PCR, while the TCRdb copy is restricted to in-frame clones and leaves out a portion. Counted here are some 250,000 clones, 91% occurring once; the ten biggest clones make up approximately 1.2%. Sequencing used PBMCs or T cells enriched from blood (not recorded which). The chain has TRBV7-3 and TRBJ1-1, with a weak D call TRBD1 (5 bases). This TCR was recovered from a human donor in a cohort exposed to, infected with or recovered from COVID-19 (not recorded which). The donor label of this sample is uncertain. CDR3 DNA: TGTGCCAGCAGCCTCAAACCACAGGTCTACCCTCGGAACACTGAAGCTTTCTTT. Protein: CASSLKPQVYPRNTEAFF.